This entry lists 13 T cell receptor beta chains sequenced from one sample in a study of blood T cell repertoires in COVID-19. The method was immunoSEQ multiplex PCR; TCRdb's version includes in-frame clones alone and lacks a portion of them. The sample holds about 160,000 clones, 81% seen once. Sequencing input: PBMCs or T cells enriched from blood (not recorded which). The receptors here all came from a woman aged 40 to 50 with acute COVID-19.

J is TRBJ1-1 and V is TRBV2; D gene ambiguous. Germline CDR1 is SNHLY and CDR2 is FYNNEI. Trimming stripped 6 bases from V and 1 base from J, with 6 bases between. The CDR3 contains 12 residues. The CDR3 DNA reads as TGTGCCAGCAGCAGAAGGAACACTGAAGCTTTCTTT. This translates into CASSRRNTEAFF.

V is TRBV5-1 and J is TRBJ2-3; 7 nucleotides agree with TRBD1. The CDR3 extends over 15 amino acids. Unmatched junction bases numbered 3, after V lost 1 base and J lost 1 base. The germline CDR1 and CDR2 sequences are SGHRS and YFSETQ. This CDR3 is CASSLQGEGTDTQYF. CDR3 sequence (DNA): TGCGCCAGCAGCTTGCAGGGGGAAGGCACAGATACGCAGTATTTT.

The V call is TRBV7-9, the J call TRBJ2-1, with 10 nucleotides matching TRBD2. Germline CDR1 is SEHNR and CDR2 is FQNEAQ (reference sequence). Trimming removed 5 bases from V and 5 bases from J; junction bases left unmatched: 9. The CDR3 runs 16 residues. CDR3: CASSPKLAGYDNEQFF. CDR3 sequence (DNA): TGTGCCAGCAGCCCGAAACTAGCGGGATATGACAATGAGCAGTTCTTC.

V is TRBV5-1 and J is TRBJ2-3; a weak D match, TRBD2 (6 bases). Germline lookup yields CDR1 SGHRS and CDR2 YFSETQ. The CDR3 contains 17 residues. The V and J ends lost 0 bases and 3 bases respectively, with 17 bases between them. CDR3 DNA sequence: TGCGCCAGCAGCTTGGCCTTGGGCGGGATGGCTACAGATACGCAGTATTTT. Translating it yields CASSLALGGMATDTQYF.

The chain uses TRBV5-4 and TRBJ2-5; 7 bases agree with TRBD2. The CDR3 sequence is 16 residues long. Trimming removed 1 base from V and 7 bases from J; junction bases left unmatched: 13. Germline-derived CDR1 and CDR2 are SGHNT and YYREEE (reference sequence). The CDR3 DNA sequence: TGTGCCAGCAGCTTGCCGAGCGGGATGGAGCGGGGGACCCAGTACTTC. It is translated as CASSLPSGMERGTQYF.

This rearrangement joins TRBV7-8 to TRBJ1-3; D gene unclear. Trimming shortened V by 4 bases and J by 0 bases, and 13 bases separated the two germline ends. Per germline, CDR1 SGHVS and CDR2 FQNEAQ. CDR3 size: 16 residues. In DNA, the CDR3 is TGTGCCAGCAGCTATGAGTGGGGAGTCTCTGGAAACACCATATATTTT. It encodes CASSYEWGVSGNTIYF.

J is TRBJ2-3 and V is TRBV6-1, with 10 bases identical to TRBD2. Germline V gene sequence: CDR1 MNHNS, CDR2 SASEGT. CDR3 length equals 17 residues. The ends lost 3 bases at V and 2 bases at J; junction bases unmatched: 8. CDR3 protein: CASSDTGLASYTDTQYF. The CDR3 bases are TGTGCCAGCAGTGACACGGGACTAGCGAGCTACACAGATACGCAGTATTTT.

The CDR3 loop reads CASSTLTGTHGYTF. The CDR3 DNA reads as TGTGCCAGCAGTACCCTGACAGGGACCCATGGCTACACCTTC. The genes are TRBV6-5 and TRBJ1-2; TRBD1 matches at 7 bases. The CDR3 covers 14 residues. Germline assignment: CDR1 MNHEY and CDR2 SVGAGI. V dropped 5 bases and J dropped 6; count of bases not matched to a gene: 9.

This chain's CDR3 is CASSYGESYNEQFF. CDR3 coding DNA: TGTGCCAGCAGTTACGGGGAGTCCTACAATGAGCAGTTCTTC. The genes are TRBV6-2 or TRBV6-3 and TRBJ2-1, with D possibly matching TRBD2 (5 bases). V dropped 2 bases and J dropped 1 base, with 6 bases sitting between them. The CDR3 spans 14 residues. Germline lookup yields CDR1 MNHEY and CDR2 SVGEGT.

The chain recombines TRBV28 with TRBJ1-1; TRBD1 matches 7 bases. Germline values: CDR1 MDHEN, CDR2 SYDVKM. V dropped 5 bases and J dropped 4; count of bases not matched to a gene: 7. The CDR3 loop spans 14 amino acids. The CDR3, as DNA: TGTGCCAGCAGTGTCTACAGGGGTATCACTGAAGCTTTCTTT. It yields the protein CASSVYRGITEAFF.

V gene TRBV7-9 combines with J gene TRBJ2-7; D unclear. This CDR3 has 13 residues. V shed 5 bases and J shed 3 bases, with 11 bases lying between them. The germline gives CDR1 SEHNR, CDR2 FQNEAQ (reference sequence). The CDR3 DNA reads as TGTGCCAGCAGCCCACACCTCAGCTACGAGCAGTACGTC. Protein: CASSPHLSYEQYV.

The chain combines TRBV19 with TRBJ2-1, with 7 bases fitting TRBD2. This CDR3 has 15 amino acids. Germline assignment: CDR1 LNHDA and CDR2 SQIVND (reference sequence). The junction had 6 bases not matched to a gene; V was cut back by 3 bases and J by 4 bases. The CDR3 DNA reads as TGTGCCAGTAGTATGGGTGCGGGAGAGTACAATGAGCAGTTCTTC. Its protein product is CASSMGAGEYNEQFF.

The DNA of the CDR3 is TGTGCCAGCAGCTTGGGACTCAGTCAGCCCCAGCATTTT. This translates into CASSLGLSQPQHF. V is TRBV5-6 and J is TRBJ1-5; D gene unclear. V lost 0 bases to trimming and J lost 6 bases, with 7 bases between them. This CDR3 contains 13 residues. Germline lookup yields CDR1 SGHDT and CDR2 YYEEEE.